Below, 7 T cell receptor beta chains from the same sample are listed, as sequenced in a study of shared clonotypes between healthy human individuals. Only in-frame clones appear in the TCRdb table, and some are missing; sequencing was by immunoSEQ multiplex PCR. The data show a few million clones, with around nine tenths seen just once and 0.11% to 0.15% held by the top ten. The specimen sequenced was naive CD4+ T cells sorted from blood. The subset denotes: CD45RA+ positively selected. Every receptor here comes from a man aged 18 to 30 in good health.

The chain couples TRBV30 to TRBJ1-6; D perhaps matches TRBD1 (6 bases). CDR1 GTSNPN and CDR2 SVGIG come from the germline V gene (reference sequence). The CDR3 consists of 12 residues. Trimming cost V 5 bases and J 8 bases, with 10 bases left between them. The CDR3 DNA sequence: TGTGCCTGGGACTCAGGGGATTCACCCCTCCACTTT. Encoded protein: CAWDSGDSPLHF.

The chain joins TRBV10-3 to TRBJ2-1; no reliable D call. Trimming took 0 bases from V and 3 from J, leaving 9 bases between them. Germline V lookup: CDR1 ENHRY, CDR2 SYGVKD. This CDR3 is built from 15 residues. CDR3 in DNA: TGTGCCATCAGTGAGTCCGAGCTCTTCTACAATGAGCAGTTCTTC. Its translation is CAISESELFYNEQFF.

The V and J genes are TRBV5-1 and TRBJ2-7, with 8 bases aligning to TRBD1. This CDR3 region has 14 residues. The germline V gene has CDR1 SGHRS and CDR2 YFSETQ. The ends lost 4 bases at V and 4 bases at J; junction bases unmatched: 7. CDR3 in DNA: TGCGCCAGCAGCCCCGCAGGGGGCGGATACGAGCAGTACTTC. Residues: CASSPAGGGYEQYF.

The chain uses TRBV9 and TRBJ1-2, with a possible D match to TRBD1 (6 bases). The CDR3 runs to 14 residues. Germline V gives CDR1 SGDLS, CDR2 YYNGEE. The V gene lost 2 bases and the J gene lost 6 bases, with 14 bases spanning the gap. As DNA, the CDR3 is TGTGCCAGCAGCGTTTGGCAGGGGATGAATGGCTACACCTTC. This gives the protein CASSVWQGMNGYTF.

A word on this clone: This same CDR3 is encoded by further DNA sequences in the sample. CDR3 amino acids: CASSLRQGGEKLFF. The CDR3 bases are TGTGCCAGCAGTCTTCGACAGGGTGGGGAAAAACTGTTTTTT. The V gene is TRBV6-5, the J gene TRBJ1-4, with 7 bases aligning to TRBD1. The CDR3 contains 14 residues. Germline CDR1 reads MNHEY; CDR2 reads SVGAGI. The trim removed 5 bases at V and 8 bases at J, leaving 8 bases unmatched.

The chain links TRBV5-1 to TRBJ2-7; D is perhaps TRBD1 or TRBD2 (5 bases each). V lost 5 bases and J 3 bases, leaving 24 bases between the germline ends. The length of the CDR3 is 17 residues. CDR1 is SGHRS, CDR2 YFSETQ, per germline. The CDR3 DNA sequence: TGCGCCAGCAGATACCCGGGACCCAGATCCCTAAGCTACGAGCAGTACTTC. It yields the protein CASRYPGPRSLSYEQYF.

V is TRBV11-2 and J is TRBJ1-4; no clear D. CDR1 and CDR2 (germline): SGHAT, FQNNGV. Between the trimmed V and J ends, which lost 3 bases and 4 bases, there was a span of 12 bases. The CDR3 runs to 15 residues. CDR3 sequence reads: CASSFSTGSNEKLFF. The CDR3 bases are TGTGCCAGCAGCTTCTCAACGGGGAGTAATGAAAAACTGTTTTTT. The whole variable domain, remainder taken from reference TRBV11-2 and TRBJ1-4, is EAGVAQSPRYKIIEKRQSVAFWCNPISGHATLYWYQQILGQGPKLLIQFQNNGVVDDSQLPKDRFSAERLKGVDSTLKIQPAKLEDSAVYLCASSFSTGSNEKLFFGSGTQLSVL.